This T cell receptor beta chain was sequenced during a study of T cell repertoires in aging, cancer and after chemotherapy. At the level of the study: Six age groups, ranging from 30 or younger to 70 or older, included the donors. The whole study produced a dataset of roughly 8.8 million TCR reads.

Peripheral blood genomic DNA, not sorted cells or RNA, was the template. In regard to this clonotype: Its target is not known.

The ends were cut back, 4 bases at V and 4 bases at J, with 12 bases in the middle. The V gene's germline CDR1 is ENHRY and CDR2 SYGVKD. The CDR3 is 14 residues long. Findings and caveats of the study: In cancer patients, declining TCR diversity with age involved lost richness and lost evenness.

TRB rearrangements spanning V, D and J were amplified using mixed TRB-A/B primers. TCRdb passed the multiplex PCR reads through MiXCR, listing each CDR3 protein once. The sample lists fewer than 20,000 distinct CDR3 sequences, about 50% occurring once. The sequence was collected from a human donor in good health. The sequencing input was blood. The chain combines TRBV10-3 with TRBJ2-3; no firm D call. The CDR3 bases are TGTGCCATCAGTGGAAATAGTAACCCAGATACGCAGTATTTT. This gives the protein CAISGNSNPDTQYF.